This TCR beta chain was captured by sequencing in a study of blood T cell repertoires in COVID-19. For the study at large: Sites in the United States, Italy and Spain provided acute and convalescent COVID-19 samples.

Method: immunoSEQ multiplex PCR; TCRdb's copy keeps in-frame clones and lacks some. The sample holds over 85,000 clones, 91% seen once. Germline values: CDR1 MNHEY, CDR2 SVGAGI. V trimming: 6 bases; J trimming: 4 bases; junction bases outside the gene matches: 4. The CDR3 contains 14 residues. This TCR came from a human donor with active COVID-19. The donor label of this sample is uncertain. Sequencing was done on a sample of peripheral blood. The chain joins TRBV6-5 to TRBJ1-1, with 11 bases lining up with TRBD1. The CDR3 spells CASRTGTGGTEAFF. The CDR3 bases are TGTGCCAGCAGGACCGGGACAGGGGGCACTGAAGCTTTCTTT.